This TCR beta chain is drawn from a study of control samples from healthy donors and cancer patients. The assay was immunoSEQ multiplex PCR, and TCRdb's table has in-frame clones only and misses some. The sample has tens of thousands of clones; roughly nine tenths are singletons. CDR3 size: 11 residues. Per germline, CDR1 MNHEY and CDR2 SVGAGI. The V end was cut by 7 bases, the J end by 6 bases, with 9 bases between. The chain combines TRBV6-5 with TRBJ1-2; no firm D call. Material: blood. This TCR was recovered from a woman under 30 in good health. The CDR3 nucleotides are TGTGCCAGCACCCACGGTGATGGCTACACCTTC. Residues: CASTHGDGYTF.